This T cell receptor (beta chain) was sequenced for a study of shared clonotypes between healthy human individuals. The CDR3 is 13 residues long. The germline V and J ends were trimmed by 5 bases and 4 bases, with 11 bases remaining between them. Germline V CDR1 and CDR2: SGHTA, FQGNSA. About this clone itself: The sample has other DNA sequences that encode this CDR3 too.

The data were produced by immunoSEQ multiplex PCR, yet TCRdb's version contains in-frame clones alone and is incomplete. The profile covers about 1 million clones, with about 74% appearing a single time and about 1.5% taken by the ten largest. The receptor was isolated from a man aged 18-30 years in good health. The sequenced sample was memory CD4+ T cells sorted from blood. The subset is: CD45RA-negative fraction. V and J are TRBV7-2 and TRBJ1-2; the D gene is possibly TRBD1 (5 bases). The CDR3 sequence is CASSPSGGYGYTF. The CDR3 DNA follows: TGTGCCAGCAGCCCTAGTGGGGGCTATGGCTACACCTTC.